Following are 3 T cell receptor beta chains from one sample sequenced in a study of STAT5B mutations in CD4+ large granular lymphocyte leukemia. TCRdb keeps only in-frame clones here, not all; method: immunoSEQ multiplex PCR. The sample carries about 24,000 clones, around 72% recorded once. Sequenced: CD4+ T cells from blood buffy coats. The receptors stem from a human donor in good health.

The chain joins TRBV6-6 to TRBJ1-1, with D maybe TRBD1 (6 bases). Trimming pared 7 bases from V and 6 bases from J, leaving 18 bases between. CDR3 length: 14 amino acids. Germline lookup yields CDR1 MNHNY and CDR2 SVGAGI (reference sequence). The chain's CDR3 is CASTRDGGLAEAFF. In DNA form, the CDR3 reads TGTGCCAGCACCAGAGATGGGGGGCTAGCTGAAGCTTTCTTT.

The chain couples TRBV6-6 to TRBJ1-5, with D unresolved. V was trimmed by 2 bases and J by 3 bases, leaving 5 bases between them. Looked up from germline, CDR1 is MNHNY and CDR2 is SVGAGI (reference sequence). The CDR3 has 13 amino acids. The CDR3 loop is CASSYLYNQPQHF. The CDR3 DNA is TGTGCCAGCAGTTACCTATACAATCAGCCCCAGCATTTT.

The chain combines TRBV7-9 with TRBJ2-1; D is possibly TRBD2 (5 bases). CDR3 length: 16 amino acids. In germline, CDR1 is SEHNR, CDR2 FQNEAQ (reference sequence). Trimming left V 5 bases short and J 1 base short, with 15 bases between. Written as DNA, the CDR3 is TGTGCCAGCAGCCCCCACCGGGGTGTATCCTACAATGAGCAGTTCTTC. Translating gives CASSPHRGVSYNEQFF.